The 26 T cell receptor beta chains below come from one sample, sequenced in a study of a mutant IDH1 vaccine in newly diagnosed glioma (dated by TCRdb to the early 2020s). The library was built by means of the immunoSEQ multiplex PCR assay. The table was pulled from immuneACCESS by TCRdb, which kept in-frame rearrangements only. Such tables lose some clones; where checked, under half of the loss comes from unresolved V genes, and the rest has no known cause. The sample has about 68,000 clones on record, 84% of them singletons. The ten largest clones capture about an eighth of the sample. What the time point label conveys for this sample: week 35, safety follow-up. A 20-mer mutant IDH1 peptide at 300 micrograms in Montanide made up each vaccine dose, which was injected subcutaneously together with topical imiquimod. What these receptors recognize is not known. The source material was PBMCs, sampled from a glioma patient whose treatment included an IDH1 peptide vaccine. The source is a man between 18 and 29 years old with glioma.

The chain has TRBV19 and TRBJ1-5; D is perhaps TRBD1 (5 bases). The V end was cut by 9 bases, the J end by 0 bases, with 24 bases between. Germline V gene data show CDR1 as LNHDA and CDR2 as SQIVND (reference sequence). The CDR3 sequence is 18 residues long. This CDR3 is CASSNRGRGTNSNQPQHF. The CDR3 DNA reads TGTGCCAGCTCCAACCGGGGTAGGGGAACTAATAGCAATCAGCCCCAGCATTTT.

The chain couples TRBV27 to TRBJ2-7, with 8 positions matching TRBD1. The germline V gene encodes CDR1 MNHEY and CDR2 SMNVEV (reference sequence). The CDR3 has 14 residues. Trimming took 6 bases from V and 6 from J; bases not matched to a gene: 10. The CDR3 region is CASRATDRVGEQYF. The CDR3 bases are TGTGCCAGCAGGGCAACGGACAGGGTGGGCGAGCAGTACTTC.

V and J are TRBV18 and TRBJ1-6; 10 bases line up with TRBD1. The CDR3 runs to 16 residues. The germline CDR1 and CDR2 sequences are KGHSH and LQKENI. V shed 4 bases and J 8 bases; nucleotides not matched to a gene: 8. The CDR3 is CASSLITGTGDSPLHF. The CDR3 nucleotides read TGTGCCAGCTCACTGATAACCGGGACAGGGGATTCACCCCTCCACTTT.

This rearrangement joins TRBV4-3 to TRBJ1-2; the D is unclear. The V end was cut by 1 base, the J end by 0 bases, with 9 bases between. The CDR3 is 15 residues long. The germline V gene encodes CDR1 LGHNA and CDR2 YSLEER. CDR3 sequence (DNA): TGCGCCAGCAGCCAAGGACATGCAACTAACTATGGCTACACCTTC. Translating it yields CASSQGHATNYGYTF.

The J gene is TRBJ2-7, the V gene TRBV19; D remains unclear. Trimming left V 3 bases short and J 6 bases short, with 18 bases between. The CDR3 runs 15 residues. Per the germline V gene, CDR1 is LNHDA and CDR2 is SQIVND (reference sequence). The CDR3: CASSIGSEYLREQYF. Here the CDR3 DNA reads TGTGCCAGTAGTATCGGGTCGGAATATCTTCGCGAGCAGTACTTC.

This clone turned up a few times. The same CDR3 also results from other DNA sequences found in this sample. The rearrangement uses TRBV9 and TRBJ1-1, with unresolved D. Germline V lookup: CDR1 SGDLS, CDR2 YYNGEE. V shed 0 bases and J shed 1 base, with 10 bases lying between them. The CDR3 is 15 residues long. The CDR3 region has the DNA TGTGCCAGCAGCGTAGAAGGAGCGGAGAACACTGAAGCTTTCTTT. Protein: CASSVEGAENTEAFF.

V and J are TRBV7-9 and TRBJ2-1; no clear D. The ends were cut back, 2 bases at V and 6 bases at J, with 14 bases in the middle. The germline gives CDR1 SEHNR, CDR2 FQNEAQ (reference sequence). This CDR3 has 15 amino acids. CDR3 DNA: TGTGCCAGCAGCTTACTAGGAAAAACTGGCAATGAGCAGTTCTTC. Protein: CASSLLGKTGNEQFF.

The chain is built from TRBV27 and TRBJ1-1, with D tentatively TRBD1 (5 bases). Trimming took 5 bases from V and 1 from J, leaving 14 bases between them. Germline CDR1 reads MNHEY; CDR2 reads SMNVEV (reference sequence). This CDR3 is 15 amino acids long. The CDR3 DNA is TGTGCCAGCAGTCCCCTGGGGGTGAGGAACACTGAAGCTTTCTTT. It codes for CASSPLGVRNTEAFF.

The chain links TRBV7-9 to TRBJ1-2; maybe TRBD1 (5 bases). The CDR3 totals 16 residues. The V end was cut by 1 base, the J end by 4 bases, with 16 bases between. Germline CDR1 and CDR2: SEHNR and FQNEAQ (reference sequence). This chain's CDR3 is CASSLVGAESVYGYTF. The DNA of the CDR3 is TGTGCCAGCAGCTTAGTAGGGGCAGAATCTGTCTATGGCTACACCTTC.

The J gene is TRBJ1-2, the V gene TRBV4-2; the D is unclear. CDR1 LGHNA and CDR2 YNFKEQ come from the germline V gene. V lost 1 base and J lost 4, with 16 bases in between. This CDR3 has 16 residues. CDR3 sequence: CASSQAERQPIYGYTF. The CDR3 nucleotides are TGTGCCAGCAGCCAAGCTGAGAGGCAGCCTATCTATGGCTACACCTTC.

The chain links TRBV7-8 to TRBJ1-1; D gene unclear. V shed 2 bases and J shed 4 bases, with 20 bases lying between them. The CDR3 length is 17 residues. From germline, CDR1 is SGHVS and CDR2 FQNEAQ. The CDR3 region is CASSLPNRGNEGTEAFF. In DNA form, the CDR3 reads TGTGCCAGCAGCTTACCCAACCGAGGGAATGAGGGCACTGAAGCTTTCTTT.

The chain recombines TRBV5-6 with TRBJ1-5; the match to TRBD1 covers 8 bases. Germline lookup yields CDR1 SGHDT and CDR2 YYEEEE. The V segment lost 0 bases and the J segment 5 bases; nucleotides outside the gene matches: 4. The CDR3 has 15 amino acids. The CDR3 sequence is CASSLDRGRHQPQHF. CDR3 nucleotides: TGTGCCAGCAGCTTGGACAGGGGGAGACATCAGCCCCAGCATTTT. The whole variable domain, filled in from reference TRBV5-6 and TRBJ1-5, reads DAGVTQSPTHLIKTRGQQVTLRCSPKSGHDTVSWYQQALGQGPQFIFQYYEEEERQRGNFPDRFSGHQFPNYSSELNVNALLLGDSALYLCASSLDRGRHQPQHFGDGTRLSIL.

The rearrangement uses TRBV2 and TRBJ1-2; D unclear. From germline, CDR1 is SNHLY and CDR2 FYNNEI. CDR3 length: 12 residues. Trimming took 10 bases from V and 4 from J, leaving 13 bases between them. This CDR3 is CANIQGLYGYTF. CDR3 DNA sequence: TGTGCCAACATCCAAGGTCTCTATGGCTACACCTTC.

The genes are TRBV10-3 and TRBJ1-5; D unresolved. The length of the CDR3 is 14 residues. Germline V lookup: CDR1 ENHRY, CDR2 SYGVKD. V was cut by 2 bases and J by 1 base, with 6 bases left in between. The CDR3 DNA reads as TGTGCCATCAGTGAGAGCCCGAGCAATCAGCCCCAGCATTTT. It codes for CAISESPSNQPQHF.

The rearrangement joins TRBV11-2 to TRBJ2-7; D is unclear. Germline-derived CDR1 and CDR2 are SGHAT and FQNNGV. V dropped 3 bases and J dropped 3 bases, with 12 bases sitting between them. This CDR3 comprises 14 residues. CDR3 protein: CASSFGLEVYEQYF. The DNA for the CDR3 is TGTGCCAGCAGCTTCGGTCTAGAGGTCTACGAGCAGTACTTC.

This clone occurred a few times. The rearrangement joins TRBV28 to TRBJ1-2; no clear D gene. Germline lookup yields CDR1 MDHEN and CDR2 SYDVKM. The CDR3 has 13 amino acids. Trimming took 4 bases from V and 8 from J, leaving 14 bases between them. The CDR3 here is CASSYGLANGYTF. The CDR3 nucleotides are TGTGCCAGCAGTTACGGACTCGCGAACGGCTACACCTTC.

This clone was seen a single time. The chain employs TRBV5-1 and TRBJ2-3, with 10 bases identical to TRBD2. This CDR3 is built from 16 residues. Germline CDR1 reads SGHRS; CDR2 reads YFSETQ. V lost 0 bases to trimming and J lost 4 bases; unmatched junction nucleotides: 5. This chain's CDR3 is CASSLERGGLSDTQYF. CDR3 coding DNA: TGCGCCAGCAGCTTGGAGCGGGGGGGCCTTTCAGATACGCAGTATTTT.

The gene calls are TRBV7-2 and TRBJ2-2; D is undetermined. This CDR3 is built from 12 residues. CDR1 is SGHTA and CDR2 is FQGNSA in the germline V gene. V was clipped by 1 base and J by 5 bases, with 2 bases between them. This CDR3 is CASSLGTGELFF. The CDR3 region has the DNA TGTGCCAGCAGCTTAGGAACCGGGGAGCTGTTTTTT.

This chain joins TRBV7-2 and TRBJ1-5; D call uncertain. Germline V gene sequence: CDR1 SGHTA, CDR2 FQGNSA. Trimming cost V 7 bases and J 2 bases, with 12 bases left between them. CDR3 size: 14 residues. CDR3 DNA sequence: TGTGCCAGCACTCCAAATGCTGGCAATCAGCCCCAGCATTTT. It codes for CASTPNAGNQPQHF.

The chain uses TRBV19 and TRBJ1-2, with D possibly matching TRBD1 (5 bases). The length of the CDR3 is 13 residues. The V end lost 9 bases, the J end lost 7 bases, and 18 bases lay between the germline ends. Germline V gene sequence: CDR1 LNHDA, CDR2 SQIVND (reference sequence). CDR3 DNA: TGTGCCAGCACGCCCGCTGGGGCGGTTGGCTACACCTTC. Amino acid sequence: CASTPAGAVGYTF.

V and J are TRBV18 and TRBJ1-5; perhaps TRBD1 as D (6 bases). Trimming stripped 4 bases from V and 4 bases from J, with 14 bases between. This CDR3 is 15 amino acids long. Germline CDR1 and CDR2: KGHSH and LQKENI. The CDR3 reads CASSLRGGGNQPQHF. The DNA of the CDR3 is TGTGCCAGCTCACTCCGAGGGGGAGGTAATCAGCCCCAGCATTTT.

The rearrangement links TRBV27 to TRBJ1-4; tentative D call: TRBD1 (5 bases). The CDR3 loop spans 17 amino acids. The V gene lost 3 bases and the J gene lost 0 bases, with 14 bases spanning the gap. Germline CDR1 reads MNHEY; CDR2 reads SMNVEV (reference sequence). The CDR3 DNA reads as TGTGCCAGCAGTTTCCCCAGTGGGGGGACAACTAATGAAAAACTGTTTTTT. It codes for CASSFPSGGTTNEKLFF. The variable domain in full, with the rest retrieved from reference TRBV27 and TRBJ1-4, is EAQVTQNPRYLITVTGKKLTVTCSQNMNHEYMSWYRQDPGLGLRQIYYSMNVEVTDKGDVPEGYKVSRKEKRNFPLILESPSPNQTSLYFCASSFPSGGTTNEKLFFGSGTQLSVL.

This clone was recorded only once. The rearrangement links TRBV5-1 to TRBJ2-1; maybe TRBD1 (5 bases). The CDR3 runs to 12 residues. V lost 1 base and J lost 10, with 9 bases in between. From germline, CDR1 is SGHRS and CDR2 YFSETQ. Here the CDR3 DNA reads TGCGCCAGCAGCTTGAGGGGCAGCGAGCAGTTCTTC. Its translation is CASSLRGSEQFF.

The chain combines TRBV2 with TRBJ2-5; D not resolved. The germline V and J ends were trimmed by 6 bases and 5 bases, with 16 bases remaining between them. CDR3 length: 14 residues. Germline CDR1 is SNHLY and CDR2 is FYNNEI. CDR3 DNA: TGTGCCAGCAGACTTTGGGGTGGTGGGGAGACCCAGTACTTC. Amino acid sequence: CASRLWGGGETQYF.

J is TRBJ2-3 and V is TRBV7-9; D gene unclear. Germline CDR1 is SEHNR and CDR2 is FQNEAQ (reference sequence). Trimming pared 3 bases from V and 2 bases from J, leaving 12 bases between. The CDR3 contains 15 residues. The CDR3 is CASSFRHALTDTQYF. The CDR3 DNA reads as TGTGCCAGCAGCTTCAGACACGCGCTCACAGATACGCAGTATTTT.

This clone was counted a single time. This chain connects TRBV18 to TRBJ1-5; tentatively, D is TRBD1 (5 bases). The V gene's germline CDR1 is KGHSH and CDR2 LQKENI. Deletions cut 2 bases from V and 6 bases from J, with 8 bases between. The CDR3 extends over 13 amino acids. CDR3 in DNA: TGTGCCAGCTCACCAGGGACCGGTCAGCCCCAGCATTTT. Translation: CASSPGTGQPQHF.